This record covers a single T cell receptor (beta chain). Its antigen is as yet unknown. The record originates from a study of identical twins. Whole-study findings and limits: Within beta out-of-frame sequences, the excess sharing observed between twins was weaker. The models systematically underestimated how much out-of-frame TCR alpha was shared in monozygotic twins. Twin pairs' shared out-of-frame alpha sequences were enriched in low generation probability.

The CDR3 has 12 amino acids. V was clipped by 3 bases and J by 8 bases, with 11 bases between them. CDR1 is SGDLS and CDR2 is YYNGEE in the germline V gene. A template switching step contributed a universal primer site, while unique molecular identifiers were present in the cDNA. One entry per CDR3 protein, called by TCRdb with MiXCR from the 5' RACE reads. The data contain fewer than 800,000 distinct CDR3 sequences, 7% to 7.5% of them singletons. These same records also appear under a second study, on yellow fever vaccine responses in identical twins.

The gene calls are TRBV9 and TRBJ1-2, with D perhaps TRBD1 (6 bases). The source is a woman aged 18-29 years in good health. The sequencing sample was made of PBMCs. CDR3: CASSARDIGYTF. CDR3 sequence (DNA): TGTGCCAGCAGCGCCCGGGACATCGGCTACACCTTC.